Given below is one TCR beta chain in context. The antigen is not known. This sample was taken from a study of shared clonotypes between healthy human individuals. Study-wide findings and caveats: Few donors restricted represented genetic and exposure-history diversity. Clonotype sharing across donors was expected to vary with sequencing depth.

Produced via immunoSEQ multiplex PCR; TCRdb's table is partial and in-frame only. The repertoire holds about 490,000 clones, with approximately 82% as singletons. The source material was PBMCs. This receptor was identified in a woman between 40 and 55 years old in good health. Some clones in this sample may be carry-over from other donors' samples.

CDR3 residues: CSVEPSGRYEQYF. Here the CDR3 DNA reads TGCAGCGTTGAGCCTAGCGGGAGGTACGAGCAGTACTTC. This chain uses TRBV29-1 with TRBJ2-7; 11 positions match TRBD2. The CDR3 totals 13 residues. J was trimmed by 4 bases and V by 3 bases; bases with no gene match: 2. CDR1 and CDR2 from the germline V gene are SQVTM and ANQGSEA.